The count of the clone carrying this TCR beta chain is one. Profiled with immunoSEQ multiplex PCR; TCRdb holds only in-frame clones, not every one. This sample yields about 98,000 clones, of which about 92% are seen a single time; around 2.1% belongs to the top ten. These data are taken from a study of T cell changes during pregnancy in multiple sclerosis. The germline V gene has CDR1 SEHNR and CDR2 FQNEAQ (reference sequence). The CDR3 is 16 residues long. Deletions cut 5 bases from V and 2 bases from J, with 17 bases between. This clonotype was obtained from a female donor in good health, enrolled as a control in a pregnancy study. The material sequenced was peripheral blood, taken after pregnancy. The genes are TRBV7-9 and TRBJ2-3; TRBD2 is a possible D gene (7 bases). The CDR3 region is CASSVKGGILTDTQYF. The CDR3 DNA is TGTGCCAGCAGCGTAAAGGGGGGGATTCTCACAGATACGCAGTATTTT.